The 25 T cell receptor beta chains below all came from one sample that was sequenced in a study of CD8 T cells in Susac syndrome (dated by TCRdb to about 2019). The method behind the library was the immunoSEQ multiplex PCR assay. RNA was extracted using the RNeasy kit, and roughly 0.5 to 1 microgram was reverse transcribed with random hexamers. The public sequencing data were trimmed at Q25 with fastp and processed into clonotypes with MiXCR by TCRdb, which kept only in-frame beta chains. Each CDR3 protein gets just one entry, which takes the most common genes and DNA from the rows behind it. This sample lists 130,000 to 150,000 distinct CDR3 sequences; around 94% were detected once. The ten largest clonotypes hold roughly 0.29% of the sample. Sequencing was carried out using CD8+ T cells from PBMCs. These receptors all come from a human donor in good health.

This rearrangement joins TRBV12-5 to TRBJ1-1; a weak D match, TRBD1 (5 bases). CDR1 is LGHNT and CDR2 is FRNRAP in the germline V gene. The CDR3 sequence is 13 residues long. The ends were cut back, 3 bases at V and 6 bases at J, with 11 bases in the middle. DNA of the CDR3: TGTGCTAGTGGTTTCGGAGGGGATCCTGAAGCTTTCTTT. Translating gives CASGFGGDPEAFF.

The rearrangement links TRBV27 to TRBJ1-1, with no clear D. The CDR3 is made up of 13 amino acids. V was cut by 0 bases and J by 4 bases, with 6 bases left in between. Germline CDR1 is MNHEY and CDR2 is SMNVEV (reference sequence). CDR3 amino acids: CASSLSAVTEAFF. In DNA form, the CDR3 reads TGTGCCAGCAGTTTATCGGCAGTCACTGAAGCTTTCTTT.

The CDR3 loop is CASSATGVPEAFF. As DNA, the CDR3 is TGTGCCAGCAGCGCAACAGGGGTGCCTGAAGCTTTCTTT. V gene TRBV7-9 combines with J gene TRBJ1-1, with TRBD1 matching over 7 bases. The germline V gene encodes CDR1 SEHNR and CDR2 FQNEAQ (reference sequence). J gave up 6 bases and V 5 bases, and 6 bases lay outside the gene matches. This CDR3 has 13 residues. Full variable domain (rest looked up from reference TRBV7-9 and TRBJ1-1): DTGVSQNPRHKITKRGQNVTFRCDPISEHNRLYWYRQTLGQGPEFLTYFQNEAQLEKSRLLSDRFSAERPKGSFSTLEIQRTEQGDSAMYLCASSATGVPEAFFGQGTRLTVV.

In this sample, this clonotype turned up a few times. One junction end does not reproduce the germline sequence, and a read error may be involved. The gene calls are TRBV4-3 and TRBJ2-3, with unresolved D. The CDR3 spans 19 residues. In germline, CDR1 is LGHNA, CDR2 YSLEER. The CDR3 DNA follows: TGCGCCAGCAGCCAAGCTAAGGAACTCCAAAGGCGCAGCACGGATACGCAGTATTTT. Its protein is CASSQAKELQRRSTDTQYF.

The rearrangement links TRBV15 to TRBJ2-7; the match to TRBD1 covers 9 bases. Germline V gene lookup returns CDR1 LNHNV and CDR2 YYDKDF (reference sequence). The CDR3 spans 13 residues. The V and J ends lost 5 bases and 5 bases, in that order; junction bases with no gene match: 4. The CDR3 region has the DNA TGTGCCACCAGCGAGGGACAGGGAGACGAGCAGTACTTC. Its protein is CATSEGQGDEQYF.

The rearrangement joins TRBV27 to TRBJ2-6; D gene unclear. V was cut by 5 bases and J by 0 bases, with 8 bases left in between. This CDR3 region has 15 residues. CDR1 and CDR2 from the germline V gene are MNHEY and SMNVEV (reference sequence). The CDR3 reads CASSAGFSGANVLTF. DNA of the CDR3: TGTGCCAGCAGTGCAGGCTTCTCTGGGGCCAACGTCCTGACTTTC.

The chain joins TRBV27 to TRBJ2-3; no firm D call. V gave up 5 bases and J gave up 1 base, with 10 bases separating them. The CDR3 has 14 residues. Looked up from germline, CDR1 is MNHEY and CDR2 is SMNVEV (reference sequence). The CDR3 sequence is CASSPPPRTDTQYF. The CDR3 DNA is TGTGCCAGCAGTCCTCCCCCCCGCACAGATACGCAGTATTTT.

The chain couples TRBV2 to TRBJ2-7; TRBD1 aligns across 7 bases. This CDR3 comprises 15 residues. The germline V gene encodes CDR1 SNHLY and CDR2 FYNNEI. V shed 0 bases and J 3 bases; nucleotides not matched to a gene: 5. The CDR3 sequence is CASSEAGGAFYEQYF. Written as DNA, the CDR3 is TGTGCCAGCAGTGAAGCAGGGGGCGCTTTCTACGAGCAGTACTTC.

This rearrangement joins TRBV13 to TRBJ2-5; 7 nucleotides match TRBD1. Per the germline V gene, CDR1 is PRHDT and CDR2 is FYEKMQ (reference sequence). J gave up 4 bases and V 8 bases, and 13 bases lay outside the gene matches. The CDR3 length is 15 residues. The CDR3 DNA sequence: TGTGCCAGCGGAATCCGGGACAGAGGTCCAGAGACCCAGTACTTC. Protein sequence: CASGIRDRGPETQYF.

The genes are TRBV30 and TRBJ2-7; D possibly corresponds to TRBD2 (6 bases). Germline V gives CDR1 GTSNPN, CDR2 SVGIG (reference sequence). V was trimmed by 0 bases and J by 1 base, leaving 10 bases between them. CDR3 length: 14 residues. CDR3 sequence reads: CAWSVSGFSYEQYF. In nucleotides, the CDR3 is TGTGCCTGGAGTGTCAGCGGGTTTTCCTACGAGCAGTACTTC.

This clonotype was recorded once. The chain carries TRBV9 and TRBJ2-7; D remains ambiguous. This CDR3 contains 12 residues. Germline V CDR1 and CDR2: SGDLS, YYNGEE. V gave up 0 bases and J gave up 0 bases, with 1 base separating them. The CDR3 DNA reads as TGTGCCAGCAGCGTAGACTCCTACGAGCAGTACTTC. Amino acid sequence: CASSVDSYEQYF.

This chain joins TRBV4-1 and TRBJ2-7; D uncertain. The CDR3 contains 13 residues. Trimming stripped 4 bases from V and 7 bases from J, with 14 bases between. CDR1 and CDR2 from the germline V gene are MGHRA and YSYEKL. CDR3 bases: TGCGCCAGCAGCCGCGTCTCCGCTAGGGAGCAGTACTTC. Translation gives CASSRVSAREQYF.

This chain uses TRBV15 with TRBJ2-5, with 8 bases aligning to TRBD2. V shed 9 bases, J shed 5 bases, and the junction held 11 bases outside the gene matches. Germline loops: CDR1 LNHNV, CDR2 YYDKDF (reference sequence). CDR3 length equals 14 residues. The CDR3 region has the DNA TGTGCCACTGGACAAGCGGGAGCTAAGGAGACCCAGTACTTC. The encoded protein is CATGQAGAKETQYF.

The CDR3 sequence: CASSPGLREQYF. In DNA form, the CDR3 reads TGTGCCAGCAGCCCAGGACTGAGGGAGCAGTACTTC. The rearrangement uses TRBV7-9 and TRBJ2-7; tentative D call: TRBD2 (5 bases). V was shortened by 5 bases and J by 7 bases, with 12 bases between the two germline ends. Germline CDR1 and CDR2: SEHNR and FQNEAQ (reference sequence). This CDR3 is built from 12 residues.

The chain couples TRBV29-1 to TRBJ2-1, with 8 bases identical to TRBD2. With V trimmed by 1 base and J by 3 bases, 5 bases remained unmatched. Germline V CDR1 and CDR2: SQVTM, ANQGSEA. The CDR3 extends over 15 amino acids. CDR3 residues: CSVEVRGDRYNEQFF. The CDR3 DNA sequence: TGCAGCGTTGAAGTGCGGGGGGACCGCTACAATGAGCAGTTCTTC.

This chain links TRBV6-5 with TRBJ2-3; a weak D match, TRBD2 (5 bases). The germline gives CDR1 MNHEY, CDR2 SVGAGI. V lost 5 bases to trimming and J lost 0 bases, with 9 bases between them. The CDR3 contains 14 residues. The CDR3 coding sequence is TGTGCCAGCAGTGTCGAGGGTAGCACAGATACGCAGTATTTT. This encodes CASSVEGSTDTQYF.

The chain is built from TRBV9 and TRBJ2-1; 8 bases are shared with TRBD1. The CDR3 length is 16 residues. Germline CDR1 reads SGDLS; CDR2 reads YYNGEE. Trimming removed 3 bases from V and 4 bases from J; junction bases left unmatched: 9. CDR3 sequence: CASSDPGTGEYNEQFF. As DNA, the CDR3 is TGTGCCAGCAGCGACCCCGGGACAGGTGAATACAATGAGCAGTTCTTC.

The chain couples TRBV30 to TRBJ1-5, with TRBD1 identical over 10 bases. J was trimmed by 6 bases and V by 2 bases; bases with no gene match: 10. The CDR3 extends over 16 amino acids. Germline CDR1 GTSNPN, CDR2 SVGIG (reference sequence). As DNA, the CDR3 is TGTGCCTGGAGTCCGACGGACAGGGGGATTGGTCAGCCCCAGCATTTT. Translating gives CAWSPTDRGIGQPQHF.

The J gene is TRBJ2-1, the V gene TRBV12-3 or TRBV12-4, with 9 bases that match TRBD2. This CDR3 is 16 amino acids long. Trimming cost V 1 base and J 10 bases; bases outside gene matches: 11. CDR3: CASSLGIQRLAGEQFF. The CDR3 region has the DNA TGTGCCAGCAGTTTAGGAATTCAGAGGCTAGCGGGGGAGCAGTTCTTC.

This clonotype was recorded once. The V and J genes are TRBV27 and TRBJ2-7; 14 bases fit TRBD2. The CDR3 loop spans 15 amino acids. Per the germline V gene, CDR1 is MNHEY and CDR2 is SMNVEV (reference sequence). V gave up 7 bases and J gave up 3 bases; unmatched junction bases: 5. The CDR3 is CASNQTSGRGYEQYF. The CDR3 bases are TGTGCCAGCAACCAGACTAGCGGGAGGGGCTACGAGCAGTACTTC.

Here the CDR3 DNA reads TGCAGTGCCTGGACCGACTGGGAGCAGTACTTC. Its translation: CSAWTDWEQYF. The gene calls are TRBV20-1 and TRBJ2-7; no reliable D call. Germline assignment: CDR1 DFQATT and CDR2 SNEGSKA (reference sequence). The CDR3 is made up of 11 amino acids. The germline V and J ends were trimmed by 6 bases and 7 bases, with 13 bases remaining between them.

The chain has TRBV29-1 and TRBJ2-7; perhaps TRBD2 as D (5 bases). Trimming shortened V by 1 base and J by 7 bases, and 14 bases separated the two germline ends. CDR1 and CDR2 from the germline V gene are SQVTM and ANQGSEA. CDR3 size: 13 residues. Here the CDR3 DNA reads TGCAGCGTTGAAGGGGCAGGAGGTCGAGAGCAGTACTTC. It is translated as CSVEGAGGREQYF.

The chain carries TRBV5-1 and TRBJ2-1; possibly TRBD1 for D (6 bases). The CDR3 extends over 12 amino acids. Germline CDR1 SGHRS, CDR2 YFSETQ. Trimming removed 3 bases at V and 8 bases at J, with 9 bases between. CDR3 in DNA: TGCGCCAGCAGCTACAGGGCGGATGAGCAGTTCTTC. This translates into CASSYRADEQFF.

The chain is built from TRBV28 and TRBJ2-7, with D tentatively TRBD2 (5 bases). Trimming pared 8 bases from V and 7 bases from J, leaving 18 bases between. The CDR3 is 13 residues long. CDR1 is MDHEN, CDR2 SYDVKM, per germline. Written as DNA, the CDR3 is TGTGCCAGCCAGGACTCTTACTCAGCAGAGCAGTACTTC. Amino acids: CASQDSYSAEQYF.

The rearrangement links TRBV24-1 to TRBJ2-2; 10 nucleotides line up with TRBD2. The germline V gene has CDR1 KGHDR and CDR2 SFDVKD. CDR3 length equals 14 residues. V gave up 12 bases and J gave up 2 bases; unmatched junction bases: 5. CDR3: CAHGLAVNTGELFF. The DNA of the CDR3 is TGTGCCCATGGACTAGCGGTTAACACCGGGGAGCTGTTTTTT.